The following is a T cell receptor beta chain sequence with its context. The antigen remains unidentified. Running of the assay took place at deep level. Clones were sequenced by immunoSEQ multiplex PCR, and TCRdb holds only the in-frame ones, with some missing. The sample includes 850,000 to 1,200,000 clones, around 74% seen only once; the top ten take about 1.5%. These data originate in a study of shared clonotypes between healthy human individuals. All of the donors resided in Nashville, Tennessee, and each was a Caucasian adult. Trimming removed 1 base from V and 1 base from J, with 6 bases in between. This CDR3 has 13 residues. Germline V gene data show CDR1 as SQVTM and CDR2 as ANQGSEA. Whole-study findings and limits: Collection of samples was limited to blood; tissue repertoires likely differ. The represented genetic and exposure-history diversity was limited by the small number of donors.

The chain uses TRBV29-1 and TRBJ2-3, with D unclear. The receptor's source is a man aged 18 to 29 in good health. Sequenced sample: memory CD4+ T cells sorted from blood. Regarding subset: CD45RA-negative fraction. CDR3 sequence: CSVEGARTDTQYF. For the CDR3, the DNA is TGCAGCGTTGAAGGGGCCCGCACAGATACGCAGTATTTT.